Shown below are 21 T cell receptor beta chains from a single sample sequenced in a study of T cells after yellow fever vaccination. TCRdb reprocessed the 5' RACE reads with MiXCR, giving one entry per CDR3 protein. Of some 240,000 distinct CDR3 sequences listed, approximately 3.2% are singletons. The sample was CD4+ T cells sorted from PBMCs, taken 10 days after the yellow fever booster vaccination. These receptors were obtained from a man aged 18 to 29 who received the YFV17D yellow fever vaccine.

In nucleotides, the CDR3 is TGTGCCAGCAGCCGCCGACAAGCGTCCCACTCTGGGGCCAACGTCCTGACTTTC. Amino acid sequence: CASSRRQASHSGANVLTF. The V call is TRBV7-2, the J call TRBJ2-6; D gene unclear. The CDR3 has 18 amino acids. Trimming removed 5 bases at V and 0 bases at J, with 17 bases between. The germline V gene has CDR1 SGHTA and CDR2 FQGNSA.

V gene TRBV6-6 combines with J gene TRBJ2-5, with 12 bases aligning to TRBD1. There are 16 residues in the CDR3. Germline CDR1 reads MNHNY; CDR2 reads SVGAGI (reference sequence). V lost 3 bases to trimming and J lost 7 bases; unmatched junction nucleotides: 9. The CDR3 bases are TGTGCCAGCAGTTATTCCGGGACAGGGGGCGTAGGGACCCAGTACTTC. Residues: CASSYSGTGGVGTQYF.

This clonotype was detected many times. CDR3 sequence: CASSPRASGTGELFF. In DNA, the CDR3 is TGTGCCAGCAGCCCTCGGGCTTCGGGCACCGGGGAGCTGTTTTTT. The rearrangement joins TRBV7-9 to TRBJ2-2; D is unresolved. Germline loops: CDR1 SEHNR, CDR2 FQNEAQ (reference sequence). This CDR3 spans 15 amino acids. V lost 5 bases to trimming and J lost 4 bases, with 14 bases between them.

This clonotype was picked up many times. The V and J genes are TRBV2 and TRBJ2-7; D call uncertain. V lost 1 base and J lost 2, with 9 bases in between. CDR1 SNHLY and CDR2 FYNNEI come from the germline V gene. This CDR3 comprises 14 residues. CDR3 in amino acids: CASSEDALAYEQYF. The CDR3 nucleotides read TGTGCCAGCAGTGAAGATGCCCTAGCCTACGAGCAGTACTTC. Combining the CDR3 with reference TRBV2 and TRBJ2-7 gives the whole variable domain EPEVTQTPSHQVTQMGQEVILRCVPISNHLYFYWYRQILGQKVEFLVSFYNNEISEKSEIFDDQFSVERPDGSNFTLKIRSTKLEDSAMYFCASSEDALAYEQYFGPGTRLTVT.

This clonotype turned up a few times. The V and J genes are TRBV5-4 and TRBJ2-3; D is possibly TRBD2 (6 bases). There are 15 residues in the CDR3. V lost 8 bases and J lost 4, with 20 bases in between. Per the germline V gene, CDR1 is SGHNT and CDR2 is YYREEE (reference sequence). The CDR3 coding sequence is TGTGCCAGTTCAGCGGGCCCTGTAGGCCCAGATACGCAGTATTTT. Its translation: CASSAGPVGPDTQYF.

The gene calls are TRBV24-1 and TRBJ2-2, with D unresolved. Looked up from germline, CDR1 is KGHDR and CDR2 is SFDVKD. There are 15 residues in the CDR3. Trimming took off 3 bases at V and 0 bases at J, with 7 bases between the two ends. The CDR3 is CATSDSGANTGELFF. The CDR3 region has the DNA TGTGCCACCAGTGATAGTGGGGCGAACACCGGGGAGCTGTTTTTT.

The chain couples TRBV20-1 to TRBJ2-5, with 7 bases that match TRBD1. The CDR3 length is 12 residues. Germline V gene lookup returns CDR1 DFQATT and CDR2 SNEGSKA (reference sequence). The CDR3 DNA is TGCAGGCCATACAGGGGTCAAGAGACCCAGTACTTC. This codes for CRPYRGQETQYF.

This clonotype was detected ten times or more. The chain carries TRBV7-9 and TRBJ2-5; D perhaps matches TRBD2 (5 bases). V lost 1 base, J lost 4 bases, and 19 bases lay in between. Germline V lookup: CDR1 SEHNR, CDR2 FQNEAQ (reference sequence). This CDR3 contains 17 residues. The CDR3 nucleotides are TGTGCCAGCAGCTTAGAAGAGGTGGAGGACCCAATAGAGACCCAGTACTTC. Protein sequence: CASSLEEVEDPIETQYF.

This clonotype was counted between two and nine times. The chain joins TRBV6-4 to TRBJ2-7, with D tentatively TRBD1 (5 bases). The CDR3 sequence is 13 residues long. Germline lookup yields CDR1 MRHNA and CDR2 SNTAGT. V gave up 5 bases and J gave up 3 bases, with 11 bases separating them. In nucleotides, the CDR3 is TGTGCCAGCAGTCGAGACCAGGGCTACGAGCAGTACTTC. It specifies CASSRDQGYEQYF.

This clonotype has at least ten counts. This chain joins TRBV20-1 and TRBJ1-5; 10 nucleotides line up with TRBD1. Germline loops: CDR1 DFQATT, CDR2 SNEGSKA (reference sequence). V lost 5 bases and J lost 2; bases outside the gene matches: 6. The CDR3 spans 15 residues. CDR3 sequence: CSAGQTGGGNQPQHF. CDR3 in DNA: TGCAGTGCTGGGCAGACAGGGGGCGGCAATCAGCCCCAGCATTTT.

This clonotype was counted at least ten times. The chain has TRBV7-8 and TRBJ1-1; 8 nucleotides match TRBD1. Germline trimming cut 1 base from V and 4 bases from J; bases unmatched to any gene: 5. The germline V gene has CDR1 SGHVS and CDR2 FQNEAQ. The CDR3 is 15 residues long. CDR3 amino acids: CASSLVGQGITEAFF. For the CDR3, the DNA is TGTGCCAGCAGCTTAGTTGGACAGGGAATCACTGAAGCTTTCTTT. Based on the CDR3 plus reference TRBV7-8 and TRBJ1-1, the full variable domain is GAGVSQSPRYKVAKRGQDVALRCDPISGHVSLFWYQQALGQGPEFLTYFQNEAQLDKSGLPSDRFFAERPEGSVSTLKIQRTQQEDSAVYLCASSLVGQGITEAFFGQGTRLTVV.

This clonotype has a count of ten or more. The chain uses TRBV7-9 and TRBJ1-1; the D gene is possibly TRBD1 (5 bases). The CDR3 runs to 13 residues. The germline gives CDR1 SEHNR, CDR2 FQNEAQ (reference sequence). Trimming shortened V by 3 bases and J by 3 bases, and 8 bases separated the two germline ends. CDR3 residues: CASSFGAHTEAFF. CDR3 bases: TGTGCCAGCAGCTTCGGGGCTCACACTGAAGCTTTCTTT. Using reference TRBV7-9 and TRBJ1-1 for the parts outside the CDR3, the full variable domain is DTGVSQNPRHKITKRGQNVTFRCDPISEHNRLYWYRQTLGQGPEFLTYFQNEAQLEKSRLLSDRFSAERPKGSFSTLEIQRTEQGDSAMYLCASSFGAHTEAFFGQGTRLTVV.

There are many counts of this clonotype. The chain couples TRBV18 to TRBJ2-3, with D perhaps TRBD1 (5 bases). Germline CDR1 reads KGHSH; CDR2 reads LQKENI. The CDR3 sequence is 15 residues long. Trimming removed 0 bases from V and 6 bases from J, with 13 bases in between. For the CDR3, the DNA is TGTGCCAGCTCACCACCGTCGGCAGGGTCCGATACGCAGTATTTT. This translates into CASSPPSAGSDTQYF.

There are a few counts of this clonotype. The genes are TRBV12-3 or TRBV12-4 and TRBJ2-7, with a possible D match to TRBD1 (5 bases). There are 14 residues in the CDR3. Between the trimmed V and J ends, which lost 3 bases and 3 bases, there was a span of 12 bases. The chain's CDR3 is CASSFFQGSYEQYF. The CDR3 bases are TGTGCCAGCAGTTTCTTCCAGGGTAGCTACGAGCAGTACTTC.

This clonotype was recorded many times. The junction shows a germline mismatch at one end, possibly a read error. The chain combines TRBV7-2 with TRBJ2-3; D ambiguous. Germline loops: CDR1 SGHTA, CDR2 FQGNSA. CDR3 length: 16 amino acids. The CDR3 sequence: CASTLTGGSMTDTQYF. The CDR3 bases are TGTGCCAGCACCTTAACTGGTGGCAGCATGACAGATACGCAGTATTTT.

The sample holds a few counts of this clonotype. The chain has TRBV6-5 and TRBJ1-2; perhaps TRBD1 as D (6 bases). In germline, CDR1 is MNHEY, CDR2 SVGAGI. V was shortened by 2 bases and J by 5 bases, with 12 bases between the two germline ends. The CDR3 runs 14 residues. The CDR3 spells CASSYRGRGYGYTF. The DNA for the CDR3 is TGTGCCAGCAGTTACCGGGGGCGGGGATATGGCTACACCTTC.

This clonotype was seen more than once but under ten times. The genes are TRBV18 and TRBJ1-1, with D possibly being TRBD1 (5 bases). Germline CDR1 and CDR2: KGHSH and LQKENI. Trimming pared 4 bases from V and 5 bases from J, leaving 8 bases between. The CDR3 spans 12 residues. CDR3: CASSQGFTEAFF. The DNA of the CDR3 is TGTGCCAGCTCACAGGGGTTTACTGAAGCTTTCTTT.

This clonotype was counted only a few times. This chain joins TRBV6-1 and TRBJ2-4, with TRBD1 as a possible D gene (5 bases). CDR1 is MNHNS, CDR2 SASEGT, per germline. Trimming removed 7 bases from V and 6 bases from J, with 22 bases in between. The CDR3 runs 16 residues. The CDR3 region is CASIMGRGRTVNIQYF. CDR3 nucleotides: TGTGCCAGCATCATGGGGCGTGGGCGCACTGTAAACATTCAGTACTTC.

This clonotype was recorded a few times. The DNA for the CDR3 is TGTGCCAGCAGTTGGTCCAGACGCTATGGCTACACCTTC. The encoded protein is CASSWSRRYGYTF. This chain connects TRBV6-2 or TRBV6-3 to TRBJ1-2; D uncertain. The ends were cut back, 4 bases at V and 4 bases at J, with 10 bases in the middle. The CDR3 sequence is 13 residues long. Germline CDR1 is MNHEY and CDR2 is SVGEGT.

Only a few counts were recorded for this clonotype. The V gene is TRBV20-1, the J gene TRBJ2-3; 8 bases match TRBD1. Trimming at V came to 5 bases and at J to 0 bases, leaving 4 bases not matched to a gene. Germline CDR1 reads DFQATT; CDR2 reads SNEGSKA (reference sequence). The CDR3 extends over 14 amino acids. CDR3 DNA: TGCAGTGCTTCTCGACAGGGGAGCACAGATACGCAGTATTTT. Its protein is CSASRQGSTDTQYF.

Ten or more counts support this clonotype. This chain uses TRBV3-1 with TRBJ2-2, with D tentatively TRBD2 (6 bases). Germline V CDR1 and CDR2: LGHDT, YNNKEL (reference sequence). The V and J ends lost 1 base and 4 bases respectively, with 13 bases between them. This CDR3 spans 16 amino acids. The DNA of the CDR3 is TGTGCCAGCAGCCAAGCCTCCCGGGGGAGCACCGGGGAGCTGTTTTTT. Amino acids: CASSQASRGSTGELFF. Using reference TRBV3-1 and TRBJ2-2 for the parts outside the CDR3, the full variable domain is DTAVSQTPKYLVTQMGNDKSIKCEQNLGHDTMYWYKQDSKKFLKIMFSYNNKELIINETVPNRFSPKSPDKAHLNLHINSLELGDSAVYFCASSQASRGSTGELFFGEGSRLTVL.